A selection of T cell receptor beta chains follows, all from one sample in a study of T-cell reconstitution after alpha-beta-depleted transplantation in children. MiXCR, applied by TCRdb to the PCR reads, yields one record per CDR3 protein. The sample lists hundreds of thousands of distinct CDR3 sequences, under 20% occurring once. Sequenced material: PBMCs, mostly from graft donor cells, taken 360 days after TCRalphabeta/CD19-depleted stem cell transplant. The receptors here all came from a boy less than two years old who had a stem cell transplant for Wiskott-Aldrich syndrome, so the T cells may come from the graft donor. Each CDR3 is given with its conserved first and last residue. Each record gives: V gene, J gene, CDR3 protein.

TRBV28	TRBJ2-5	CASSFHPLYNRAGGRETQYF
TRBV29-1	TRBJ2-7	CSVGTGNSYEQYF
TRBV7-8	TRBJ2-1	CASSPGTTYNEQFF
TRBV23-1	TRBJ2-1	CASSQLDRGSYNEQFF
TRBV12-3/TRBV12-4	TRBJ2-4	CASRPKAGGVAKNIQYF
TRBV6-2/TRBV6-3	TRBJ2-1	CASSYLSGKSYNEQFF
TRBV27	TRBJ1-1	CASSLVGANTEAFF
TRBV7-9	TRBJ2-2	CASSSDPGTVNTGELFF
TRBV27	TRBJ2-3	CASSPRRTGARGQYF
TRBV12-3/TRBV12-4	TRBJ2-5	CASSLMAGRQETQYF
TRBV20-1	TRBJ2-7	CSASRRLSEQYF